This T cell receptor (beta chain) was sequenced during a study of post-analysis software for immune sequencing data. Looking at the study overall: Included courses were relapsing-remitting and secondary progressive multiple sclerosis; progressive-relapsing multiple sclerosis was also included. The study, taken as a whole, reports: Compared with controls, patients had more of about 5 TRBV segments, including TRBV5-6, TRBV5-1 and TRBV20-1. Normalized Chao1 diversity was significantly lower in multiple sclerosis patients than in controls. By F measure, samples from a shared preparation batch strongly co-clustered.

Comment on this clonotype: Its antigen is unknown.

CDR3 length: 14 amino acids. Trimming removed 6 bases from V and 1 base from J; junction bases left unmatched: 3. The TCR beta cDNA libraries contained unique molecular identifiers. Using its own MiXCR run on the PCR reads, TCRdb lists one record per CDR3 protein. The sample yields hundreds of thousands of distinct CDR3 sequences, less than 35% seen once. Sequencing input: blood. V is TRBV12-3 or TRBV12-4 and J is TRBJ2-3; TRBD1 aligns across 8 bases. This receptor was identified in a girl aged 5-17 years with multiple sclerosis. The chain's CDR3 is CASRTGVGTDTQYF. As DNA, the CDR3 is TGTGCCAGCAGGACAGGGGTGGGCACAGATACGCAGTATTTT.